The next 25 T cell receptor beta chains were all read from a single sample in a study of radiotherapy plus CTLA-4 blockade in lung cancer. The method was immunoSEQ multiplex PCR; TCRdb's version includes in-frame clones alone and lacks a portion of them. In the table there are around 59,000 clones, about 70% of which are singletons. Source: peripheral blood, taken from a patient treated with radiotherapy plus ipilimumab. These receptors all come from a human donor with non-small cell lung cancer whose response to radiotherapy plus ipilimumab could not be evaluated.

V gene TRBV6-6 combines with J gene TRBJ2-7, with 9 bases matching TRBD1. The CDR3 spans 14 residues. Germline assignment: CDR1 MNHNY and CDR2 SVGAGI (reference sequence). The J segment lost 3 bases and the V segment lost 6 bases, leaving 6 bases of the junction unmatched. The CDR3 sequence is CASRGPGQGYEQYF. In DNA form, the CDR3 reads TGTGCCAGCAGGGGGCCGGGACAGGGCTACGAGCAGTACTTC.

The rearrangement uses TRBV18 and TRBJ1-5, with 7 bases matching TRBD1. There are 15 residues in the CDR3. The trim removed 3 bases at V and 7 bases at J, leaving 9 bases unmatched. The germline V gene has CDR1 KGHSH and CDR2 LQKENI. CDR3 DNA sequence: TGTGCCAGCTCACCCGTACAGGGGATGGGGCAGCCCCAGCATTTT. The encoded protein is CASSPVQGMGQPQHF.

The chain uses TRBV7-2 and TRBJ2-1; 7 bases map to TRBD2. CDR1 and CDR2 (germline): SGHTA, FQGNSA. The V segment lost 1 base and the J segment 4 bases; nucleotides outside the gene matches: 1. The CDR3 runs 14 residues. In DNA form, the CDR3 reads TGTGCCAGCAGCTTAGATAGCGGGTACAATGAGCAGTTCTTC. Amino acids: CASSLDSGYNEQFF.

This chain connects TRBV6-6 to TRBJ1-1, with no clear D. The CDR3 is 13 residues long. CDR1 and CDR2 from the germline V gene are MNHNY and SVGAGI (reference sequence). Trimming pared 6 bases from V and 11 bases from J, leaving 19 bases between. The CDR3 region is CASSPPGAIVAFF. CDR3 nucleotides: TGTGCCAGCAGCCCCCCGGGAGCTATTGTTGCTTTCTTT.

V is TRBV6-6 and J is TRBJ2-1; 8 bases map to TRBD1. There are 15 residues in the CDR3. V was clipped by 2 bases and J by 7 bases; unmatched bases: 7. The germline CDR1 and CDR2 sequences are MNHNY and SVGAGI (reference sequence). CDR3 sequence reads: CASSYPAGGRNEQFF. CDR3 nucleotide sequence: TGTGCCAGCAGTTACCCCGCAGGGGGCCGTAATGAGCAGTTCTTC.

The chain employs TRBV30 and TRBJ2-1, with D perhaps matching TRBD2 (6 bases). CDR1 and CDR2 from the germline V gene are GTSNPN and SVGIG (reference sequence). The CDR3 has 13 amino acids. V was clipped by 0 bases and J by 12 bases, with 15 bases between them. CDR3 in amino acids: CAWSVGPTRRQFF. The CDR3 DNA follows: TGTGCCTGGAGTGTAGGCCCGACTAGAAGGCAGTTCTTC.

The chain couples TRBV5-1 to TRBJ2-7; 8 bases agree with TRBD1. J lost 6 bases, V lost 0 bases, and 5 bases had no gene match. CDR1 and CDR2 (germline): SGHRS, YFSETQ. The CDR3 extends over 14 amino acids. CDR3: CASSLVGTGAEQYF. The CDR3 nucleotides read TGCGCCAGCAGCTTGGTTGGGACAGGCGCCGAGCAGTACTTC.

CDR3 sequence (DNA): TGTGCCAGCAGCCACCTAACTAGCGGGATGGGCAATGAGCAGTTCTTC. It translates to CASSHLTSGMGNEQFF. The chain joins TRBV4-2 to TRBJ2-1; TRBD2 agrees at 10 bases. The V segment lost 3 bases and the J segment 6 bases; nucleotides outside the gene matches: 8. Germline values: CDR1 LGHNA, CDR2 YNFKEQ. This CDR3 region has 16 residues.

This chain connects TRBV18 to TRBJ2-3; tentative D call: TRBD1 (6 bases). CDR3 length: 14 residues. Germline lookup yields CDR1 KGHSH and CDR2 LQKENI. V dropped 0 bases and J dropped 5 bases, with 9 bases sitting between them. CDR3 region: CASSPPTRGDTQYF. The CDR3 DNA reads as TGTGCCAGCTCACCACCTACCAGGGGAGATACGCAGTATTTT.

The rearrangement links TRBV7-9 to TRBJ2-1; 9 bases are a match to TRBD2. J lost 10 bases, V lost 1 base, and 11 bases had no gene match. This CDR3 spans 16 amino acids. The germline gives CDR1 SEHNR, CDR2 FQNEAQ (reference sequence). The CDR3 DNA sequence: TGTGCCAGCAGCTTAGATGGCGGGGGGGCCGCCGGAGAGCAGTTCTTC. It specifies CASSLDGGGAAGEQFF.

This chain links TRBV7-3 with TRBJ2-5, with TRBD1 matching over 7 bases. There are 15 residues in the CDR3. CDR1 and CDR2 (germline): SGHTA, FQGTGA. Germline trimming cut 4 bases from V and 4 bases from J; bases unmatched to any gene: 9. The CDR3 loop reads CASSSGTTGLETQYF. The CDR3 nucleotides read TGTGCCAGCAGCTCAGGAACGACAGGGCTAGAGACCCAGTACTTC.

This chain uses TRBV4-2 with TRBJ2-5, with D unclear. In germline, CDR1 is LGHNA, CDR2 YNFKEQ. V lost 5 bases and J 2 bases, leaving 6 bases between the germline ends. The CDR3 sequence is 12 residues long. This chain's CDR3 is CASSSQQETQYF. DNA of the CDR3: TGTGCCAGCAGCTCCCAACAAGAGACCCAGTACTTC.

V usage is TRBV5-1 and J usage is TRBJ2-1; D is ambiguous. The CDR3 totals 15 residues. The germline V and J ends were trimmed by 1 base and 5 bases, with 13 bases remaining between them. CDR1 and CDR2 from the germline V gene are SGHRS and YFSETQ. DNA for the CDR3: TGCGCCAGCAGCTTGTTACAGCCCGTAGACAATGAGCAGTTCTTC. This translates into CASSLLQPVDNEQFF.

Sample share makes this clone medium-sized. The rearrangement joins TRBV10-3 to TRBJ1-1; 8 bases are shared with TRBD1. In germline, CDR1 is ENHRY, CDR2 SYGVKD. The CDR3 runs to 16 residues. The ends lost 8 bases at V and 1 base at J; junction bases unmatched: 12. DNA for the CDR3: TGTGCCATCGCCTTGGGAACTACAGGGGGGAACACTGAAGCTTTCTTT. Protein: CAIALGTTGGNTEAFF.

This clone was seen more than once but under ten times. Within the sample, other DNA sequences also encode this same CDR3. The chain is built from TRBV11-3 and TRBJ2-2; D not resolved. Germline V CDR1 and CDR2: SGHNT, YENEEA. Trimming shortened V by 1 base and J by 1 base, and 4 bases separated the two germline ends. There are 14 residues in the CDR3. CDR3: CASSLAGNTGELFF. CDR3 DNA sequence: TGTGCCAGCAGCTTAGCCGGGAACACCGGGGAGCTGTTTTTT.

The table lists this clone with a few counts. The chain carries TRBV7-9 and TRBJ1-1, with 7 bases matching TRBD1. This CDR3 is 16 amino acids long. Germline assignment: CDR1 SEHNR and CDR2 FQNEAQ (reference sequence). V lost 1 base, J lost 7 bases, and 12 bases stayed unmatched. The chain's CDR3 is CASSLVPRGRRVEAFF. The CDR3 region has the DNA TGTGCCAGCAGCTTAGTTCCTAGGGGGCGACGAGTTGAAGCTTTCTTT.

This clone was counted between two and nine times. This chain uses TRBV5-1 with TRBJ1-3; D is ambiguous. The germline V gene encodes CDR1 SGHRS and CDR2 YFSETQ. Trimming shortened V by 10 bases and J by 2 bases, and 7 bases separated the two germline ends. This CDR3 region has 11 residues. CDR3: CAARAGNTIYF. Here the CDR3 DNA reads TGCGCCGCTAGAGCTGGAAACACCATATATTTT.

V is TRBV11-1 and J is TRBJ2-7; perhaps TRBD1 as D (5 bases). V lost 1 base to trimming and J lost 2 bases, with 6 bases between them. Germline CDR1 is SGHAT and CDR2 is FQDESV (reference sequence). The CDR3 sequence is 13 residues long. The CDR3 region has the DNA TGTGCCAGCAGCTTAGGACAGCCCTACGAGCAGTACTTC. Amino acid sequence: CASSLGQPYEQYF.

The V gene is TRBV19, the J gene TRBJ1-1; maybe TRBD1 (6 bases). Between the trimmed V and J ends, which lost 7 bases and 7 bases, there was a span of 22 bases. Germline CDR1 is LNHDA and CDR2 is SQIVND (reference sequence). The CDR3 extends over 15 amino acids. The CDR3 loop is CASTLGSPGVFEAFF. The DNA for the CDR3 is TGTGCCAGTACCTTAGGGTCCCCAGGGGTATTTGAAGCTTTCTTT.

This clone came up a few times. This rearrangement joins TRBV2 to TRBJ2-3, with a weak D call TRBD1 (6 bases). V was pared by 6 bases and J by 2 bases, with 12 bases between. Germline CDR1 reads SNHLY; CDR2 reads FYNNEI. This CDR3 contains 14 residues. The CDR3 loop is CASSPDRFTDTQYF. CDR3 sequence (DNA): TGTGCCAGCAGCCCAGACAGGTTCACAGATACGCAGTATTTT. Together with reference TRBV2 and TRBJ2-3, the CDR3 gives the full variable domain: EPEVTQTPSHQVTQMGQEVILRCVPISNHLYFYWYRQILGQKVEFLVSFYNNEISEKSEIFDDQFSVERPDGSNFTLKIRSTKLEDSAMYFCASSPDRFTDTQYFGPGTRLTVL.

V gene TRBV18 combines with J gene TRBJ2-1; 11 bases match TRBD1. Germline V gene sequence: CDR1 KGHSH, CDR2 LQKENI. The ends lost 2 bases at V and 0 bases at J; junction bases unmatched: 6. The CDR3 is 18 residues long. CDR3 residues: CASSPTRDRGSSYNEQFF. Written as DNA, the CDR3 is TGTGCCAGCTCACCAACCCGGGACAGGGGGAGCTCCTACAATGAGCAGTTCTTC.

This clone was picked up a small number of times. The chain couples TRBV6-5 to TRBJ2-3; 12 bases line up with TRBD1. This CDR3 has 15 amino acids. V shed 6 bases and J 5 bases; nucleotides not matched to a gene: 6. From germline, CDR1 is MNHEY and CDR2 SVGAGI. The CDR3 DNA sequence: TGTGCCAGCAGATCGGGACAGGGGGCGGGAGATACGCAGTATTTT. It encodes CASRSGQGAGDTQYF.

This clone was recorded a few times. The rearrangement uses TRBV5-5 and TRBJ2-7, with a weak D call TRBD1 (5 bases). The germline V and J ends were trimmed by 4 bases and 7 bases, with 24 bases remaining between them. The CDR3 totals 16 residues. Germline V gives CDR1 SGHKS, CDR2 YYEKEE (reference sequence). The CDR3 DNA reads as TGTGCCAGCAGCCTGTCGCTAAACACCGGACCAGGGGAGCAGTACTTC. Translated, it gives CASSLSLNTGPGEQYF.

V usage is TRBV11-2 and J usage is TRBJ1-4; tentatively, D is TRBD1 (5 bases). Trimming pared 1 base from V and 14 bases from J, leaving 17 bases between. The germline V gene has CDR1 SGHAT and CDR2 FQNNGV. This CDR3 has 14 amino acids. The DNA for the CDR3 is TGTGCCAGCAGCTTAGGTGCTCTGTTTGGACATCTGTTTTTT. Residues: CASSLGALFGHLFF.

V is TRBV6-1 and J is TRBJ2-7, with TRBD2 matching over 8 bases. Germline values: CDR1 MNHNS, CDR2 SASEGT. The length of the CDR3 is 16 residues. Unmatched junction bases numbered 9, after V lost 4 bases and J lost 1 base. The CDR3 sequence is CASSGGRVAGSYEQYF. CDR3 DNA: TGTGCCAGCAGTGGGGGGAGGGTAGCGGGGTCCTACGAGCAGTACTTC.